Many counts were recorded for the clone carrying this T cell receptor beta chain. Tregs were sorted as CD4+CD25+CD127-/low cells. TCRdb reprocessed the 5' RACE reads via MiXCR and lists one record per CDR3 protein. The sample has roughly 45,000 distinct CDR3 sequences; more than 20% are singletons. From germline, CDR1 is MNHEY and CDR2 SVGAGI. J lost 3 bases, V lost 0 bases, and 3 bases had no gene match. The CDR3 runs 16 residues. This sequence originates from a female donor with breast cancer. The chain recombines TRBV6-5 with TRBJ2-2; TRBD2 matches at 8 bases. Sequencing used Tregs sorted from a lymph node. The CDR3 sequence is CASSYSTGGYTGELFF. For the CDR3, the DNA is TGTGCCAGCAGTTACTCGACGGGAGGGTACACCGGGGAGCTGTTTTTT.